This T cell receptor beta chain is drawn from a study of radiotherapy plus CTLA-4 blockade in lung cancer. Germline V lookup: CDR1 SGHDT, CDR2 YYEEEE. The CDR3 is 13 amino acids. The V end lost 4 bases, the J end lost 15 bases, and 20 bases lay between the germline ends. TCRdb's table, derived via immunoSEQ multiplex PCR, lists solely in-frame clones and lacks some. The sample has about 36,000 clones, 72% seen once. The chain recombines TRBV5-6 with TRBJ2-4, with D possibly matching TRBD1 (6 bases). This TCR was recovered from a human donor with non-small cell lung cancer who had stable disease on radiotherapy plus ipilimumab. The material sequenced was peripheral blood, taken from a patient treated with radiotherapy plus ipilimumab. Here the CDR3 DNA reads TGTGCCAGCAGCCGTTCGCTGGGGGCCGGGTGGTACTTC. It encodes CASSRSLGAGWYF.